This entry lists 2 T cell receptor beta chains sequenced from one sample in a study of T cell responses to AZD1222 COVID-19 vaccine. Some clones are missing from TCRdb's copy, which holds only in-frame ones; the method was immunoSEQ multiplex PCR. Of 150,000 to 200,000 clones in the sample, about nine tenths were seen once. The sequencing used peripheral blood, collected 28 days after the second AZD1222 dose. Source of these receptors: an adult who received the AZD1222 COVID-19 vaccine.

This clone was counted only a few times. The chain joins TRBV18 to TRBJ2-3; D is uncertain. CDR1 KGHSH and CDR2 LQKENI come from the germline V gene. With 2 bases removed from V and 1 base from J, the gap between germline ends came to 7 bases. The CDR3 is 14 amino acids. For the CDR3, the DNA is TGTGCCAGCTCACCAGACTCCGGCACAGATACGCAGTATTTT. Its translation is CASSPDSGTDTQYF.

V is TRBV19 and J is TRBJ1-6, with TRBD1 identical over 9 bases. Trimming at V came to 6 bases and at J to 7 bases, leaving 7 bases not matched to a gene. The CDR3 consists of 15 residues. The germline CDR1 and CDR2 sequences are LNHDA and SQIVND (reference sequence). The CDR3 reads CASSDLGQGNSPLHF. CDR3 coding DNA: TGTGCCAGTAGCGACTTGGGACAGGGAAATTCACCCCTCCACTTT.